These 28 T cell receptor beta chains were all obtained from the same sample, sequenced in a study of coeliac disease. Libraries were prepared by immunoSEQ multiplex PCR; TCRdb keeps only in-frame clonotypes and omits some of them. Seen here are 900 to 1,100 clones, 70% observed once, and the top ten hold 20% to 25%. Sequencing was performed on intraepithelial lymphocytes from the gut. These receptors originate from a human donor without celiac disease.

The chain couples TRBV12-5 to TRBJ1-2; 7 bases are shared with TRBD1. V was clipped by 9 bases and J by 5 bases; unmatched bases: 12. Germline V CDR1 and CDR2: LGHNT, FRNRAP. CDR3 length: 14 amino acids. The CDR3 region is CASHLRDRSYGYTF. Written as DNA, the CDR3 is TGTGCTAGCCACCTCCGGGACAGATCTTATGGCTACACCTTC.

This clone was detected once. The chain is built from TRBV19 and TRBJ2-6, with D maybe TRBD1 (5 bases). CDR1 LNHDA and CDR2 SQIVND come from the germline V gene (reference sequence). V lost 3 bases, J lost 4 bases, and 13 bases lay in between. The CDR3 extends over 16 amino acids. The CDR3 nucleotides read TGTGCCAGTAGTATGTTGCAGGGTCGAGGGGCCAACGTCCTGACTTTC. Its protein is CASSMLQGRGANVLTF. Filled out from reference TRBV19 and TRBJ2-6, the complete variable domain reads DGGITQSPKYLFRKEGQNVTLSCEQNLNHDAMYWYRQDPGQGLRLIYYSQIVNDFQKGDIAEGYSVSREKKESFPLTVTSAQKNPTAFYLCASSMLQGRGANVLTFGAGSRLTVL.

The chain is built from TRBV5-6 and TRBJ1-5, with D unresolved. The V gene's germline CDR1 is SGHDT and CDR2 YYEEEE. The CDR3 runs to 15 residues. Trimming removed 0 bases at V and 4 bases at J, with 11 bases between. The CDR3 loop is CASSLGGRNNQPQHF. The CDR3, as DNA: TGTGCCAGCAGCTTGGGCGGGCGGAATAATCAGCCCCAGCATTTT.

This clone appeared a single time. The genes are TRBV19 and TRBJ1-2; D not certain. V was shortened by 3 bases and J by 4 bases, with 12 bases between the two germline ends. This CDR3 has 14 amino acids. CDR1 LNHDA and CDR2 SQIVND come from the germline V gene (reference sequence). The CDR3 bases are TGTGCCAGTAGTATCAACAGAGCAACCTATGGCTACACCTTC. It yields the protein CASSINRATYGYTF.

The V gene is TRBV6-1, the J gene TRBJ1-4; no definite D call. Trimming removed 3 bases at V and 5 bases at J, with 10 bases between. CDR3 length: 14 amino acids. The germline V gene encodes CDR1 MNHNS and CDR2 SASEGT. Written as DNA, the CDR3 is TGTGCCAGCAGTGAGGAGTGGGTGAATGAAAAACTGTTTTTT. Its translation: CASSEEWVNEKLFF.

The V gene is TRBV7-2, the J gene TRBJ2-2; unclear D gene. V lost 5 bases and J lost 6, with 7 bases in between. This CDR3 is built from 12 residues. Germline V gene data show CDR1 as SGHTA and CDR2 as FQGNSA. The CDR3 sequence is CASSLLSGELFF. The CDR3 bases are TGTGCCAGCAGCCTACTATCCGGGGAGCTGTTTTTT.

This clone was observed a few times. The chain carries TRBV5-1 and TRBJ2-5, with D possibly TRBD2 on 6 matching bases. This CDR3 region has 13 residues. Germline CDR1 SGHRS, CDR2 YFSETQ. The V gene lost 5 bases and the J gene lost 5 bases, with 13 bases spanning the gap. The CDR3 sequence is CASSGTSWETQYF. The CDR3 DNA reads TGCGCCAGCAGTGGTACTAGCTGGGAGACCCAGTACTTC.

The chain combines TRBV5-1 with TRBJ1-1; 9 bases line up with TRBD1. This CDR3 comprises 14 residues. V gave up 4 bases and J gave up 4 bases; unmatched junction bases: 5. CDR1 is SGHRS and CDR2 is YFSETQ in the germline V gene. CDR3 nucleotides: TGCGCCAGCAGCCCGGGACAGGGCGTCACTGAAGCTTTCTTT. It codes for CASSPGQGVTEAFF.

Points on this clone: A much larger clone sits a single nucleotide away, making a read error possible. The chain recombines TRBV9 with TRBJ2-1; D may be TRBD2 (5 bases). CDR1 is SGDLS, CDR2 YYNGEE, per germline. The CDR3 contains 13 residues. The CDR3 protein is CASIVAWGDEQFF. CDR3 sequence (DNA): TGTGCCAGCATCGTAGCCTGGGGAGATGAGCAGTTCTTC.

The chain combines TRBV5-6 with TRBJ2-7, with TRBD1 matching 7 bases. The CDR3 runs 14 residues. V lost 2 bases to trimming and J lost 3 bases; unmatched junction nucleotides: 5. CDR1 is SGHDT and CDR2 is YYEEEE in the germline V gene. The CDR3 DNA sequence: TGTGCCAGCAGCTTATGGGACAGCATCTACGAGCAGTACTTC. Protein sequence: CASSLWDSIYEQYF.

The rearrangement uses TRBV7-4 and TRBJ2-7, with unresolved D. CDR1 is SGHVT, CDR2 SQSDAQ, per germline. V was clipped by 5 bases and J by 2 bases, with 19 bases between them. The CDR3 totals 16 residues. In DNA, the CDR3 is TGTGCCAGCAGCGGAAGTGCGCGGATGACCACCTACGAGCAGTACTTC. Residues: CASSGSARMTTYEQYF.

The rearrangement uses TRBV5-1 and TRBJ2-5; TRBD2 might be the D (5 bases). Germline loops: CDR1 SGHRS, CDR2 YFSETQ. The CDR3 extends over 13 amino acids. V was pared by 4 bases and J by 4 bases, with 11 bases between. CDR3 in DNA: TGCGCCAGCAGCCGGGAACTCGGAGAGACCCAGTACTTC. It yields the protein CASSRELGETQYF.

The chain carries TRBV7-2 and TRBJ2-2, with D possibly TRBD2 on 5 matching bases. CDR1 SGHTA and CDR2 FQGNSA come from the germline V gene. V lost 8 bases and J 2 bases, leaving 12 bases between the germline ends. The CDR3 has 14 amino acids. In nucleotides, the CDR3 is TGTGCCAGCGCGGGCACTCGTAACACCGGGGAGCTGTTTTTT. It codes for CASAGTRNTGELFF. Filled out from reference TRBV7-2 and TRBJ2-2, the complete variable domain reads GAGVSQSPSNKVTEKGKDVELRCDPISGHTALYWYRQSLGQGLEFLIYFQGNSAPDKSGLPSDRFSAERTGGSVSTLTIQRTQQEDSAVYLCASAGTRNTGELFFGEGSRLTVL.

This clone was detected only once. The rearrangement uses TRBV5-4 and TRBJ1-2, with D maybe TRBD1 (5 bases). The CDR3 covers 16 residues. Germline CDR1 is SGHNT and CDR2 is YYREEE (reference sequence). V lost 7 bases to trimming and J lost 4 bases, with 23 bases between them. The CDR3 spells CASSRGVPGGTYGYTF. The DNA of the CDR3 is TGTGCCAGCTCTAGGGGCGTACCAGGAGGGACCTATGGCTACACCTTC.

This CDR3 reads CASLGPGSNYGYTF. The CDR3 nucleotides are TGTGCCAGCCTGGGGCCAGGCTCAAACTATGGCTACACCTTC. The chain joins TRBV11-2 to TRBJ1-2; D is possibly TRBD1 (5 bases). Trimming took off 8 bases at V and 2 bases at J, with 15 bases between the two ends. The CDR3 extends over 14 amino acids. The germline V gene has CDR1 SGHAT and CDR2 FQNNGV.

This clone was seen once. The DNA for the CDR3 is TGTGCCAGCAGCTTACAGGGACTAAAGGGATCACCCCTCCACTTT. This codes for CASSLQGLKGSPLHF. V usage is TRBV7-2 and J usage is TRBJ1-6; D may be TRBD1 (5 bases). V was shortened by 2 bases and J by 10 bases, with 15 bases between the two germline ends. CDR1 is SGHTA and CDR2 is FQGNSA in the germline V gene. CDR3 size: 15 residues. The entire variable domain, with the rest obtained from reference TRBV7-2 and TRBJ1-6, is as follows: GAGVSQSPSNKVTEKGKDVELRCDPISGHTALYWYRQSLGQGLEFLIYFQGNSAPDKSGLPSDRFSAERTGGSVSTLTIQRTQQEDSAVYLCASSLQGLKGSPLHFGNGTRLTVT.

The V and J genes are TRBV10-3 and TRBJ2-2; 9 bases fit TRBD1. Germline-derived CDR1 and CDR2 are ENHRY and SYGVKD. CDR3 length: 16 amino acids. Losses at the gene ends were 6 bases for V and 4 bases for J; bases not matched to a gene: 9. This chain's CDR3 is CAIRGDREESTGELFF. The CDR3 DNA is TGTGCCATCAGGGGGGACAGGGAGGAAAGCACCGGGGAGCTGTTTTTT.

The V and J genes are TRBV10-2 and TRBJ1-1; weak D call: TRBD1 (5 bases). Trimming took off 6 bases at V and 3 bases at J, with 11 bases between the two ends. The CDR3 totals 13 residues. Germline loops: CDR1 WSHSY, CDR2 SAAADI. Here the CDR3 reads CASRSTEYTEAFF. For the CDR3, the DNA is TGCGCCAGCAGGTCGACAGAATACACTGAAGCTTTCTTT.

A few counts support this clone. The chain couples TRBV7-9 to TRBJ2-1; D might be TRBD2 (5 bases). Per the germline V gene, CDR1 is SEHNR and CDR2 is FQNEAQ (reference sequence). The ends were cut back, 5 bases at V and 8 bases at J, with 16 bases in the middle. The CDR3 loop spans 14 amino acids. The chain's CDR3 is CASSPRARGHEQFF. CDR3 bases: TGTGCCAGCAGCCCCCGGGCCCGAGGGCATGAGCAGTTCTTC. The whole variable domain, filled in from reference TRBV7-9 and TRBJ2-1, reads DTGVSQNPRHKITKRGQNVTFRCDPISEHNRLYWYRQTLGQGPEFLTYFQNEAQLEKSRLLSDRFSAERPKGSFSTLEIQRTEQGDSAMYLCASSPRARGHEQFFGPGTRLTVL.

The count of this clone is one. The rearrangement uses TRBV6-1 and TRBJ2-1, with 8 nucleotides matching TRBD1. The CDR3 sequence is 13 residues long. Germline lookup yields CDR1 MNHNS and CDR2 SASEGT. V shed 6 bases, J shed 6 bases, and the junction held 4 bases outside the gene matches. The CDR3 DNA follows: TGTGCCAGCAGAGGGACAGGCCCCAATGAGCAGTTCTTC. Its protein is CASRGTGPNEQFF.

The chain employs TRBV4-1 and TRBJ2-7, with 7 positions matching TRBD1. The germline gives CDR1 MGHRA, CDR2 YSYEKL. Trimming at V came to 5 bases and at J to 5 bases, leaving 6 bases not matched to a gene. The CDR3 has 13 amino acids. The CDR3 nucleotides read TGCGCCAGCAGCTCTAAACAGGGGAACGAGCAGTACTTC. Translated: CASSSKQGNEQYF.

This chain links TRBV9 with TRBJ2-1; 7 bases are a match to TRBD2. The CDR3 has 15 residues. The V gene end was trimmed by 4 bases and the J gene end by 0 bases; junction bases not matched to a gene: 4. Germline values: CDR1 SGDLS, CDR2 YYNGEE. This CDR3 reads CASSPGGNSYNEQFF. CDR3 coding DNA: TGTGCCAGCAGCCCCGGGGGGAACTCCTACAATGAGCAGTTCTTC.

The gene calls are TRBV10-1 and TRBJ2-1; TRBD2 matches 9 bases. This CDR3 comprises 16 residues. V lost 0 bases to trimming and J lost 3 bases; unmatched junction nucleotides: 3. The germline CDR1 and CDR2 sequences are WNHNN and SYGVQD (reference sequence). The CDR3 bases are TGCGCCAGCAGTGAGTCGCAAGCGGGGGGCTACAATGAGCAGTTCTTC. Encoded protein: CASSESQAGGYNEQFF.

The table lists this clone with a few counts. This chain joins TRBV5-8 and TRBJ1-6; D uncertain. Germline lookup yields CDR1 SGHTS and CDR2 YDEGEE. This CDR3 comprises 16 residues. Trimming shortened V by 4 bases and J by 5 bases, and 16 bases separated the two germline ends. CDR3 amino acids: CASSRNSRFHNSPLHF. The DNA of the CDR3 is TGTGCCAGCAGCCGTAACAGCAGGTTCCATAATTCACCCCTCCACTTT.

This clone has a handful of counts. The chain is built from TRBV7-9 and TRBJ2-3; D gene unclear. The CDR3 extends over 17 amino acids. V was shortened by 4 bases and J by 0 bases, with 17 bases between the two germline ends. Germline V gene data show CDR1 as SEHNR and CDR2 as FQNEAQ (reference sequence). The CDR3 reads CASSSPTQQLSTDTQYF. CDR3 in DNA: TGTGCCAGCAGCTCACCCACCCAACAGCTTAGCACAGATACGCAGTATTTT.

This chain's CDR3 is CAGTDAARTEAFF. The DNA for the CDR3 is TGTGCCGGAACCGATGCAGCGAGAACTGAAGCTTTCTTT. This chain links TRBV6-1 with TRBJ1-1; D not resolved. This CDR3 is built from 13 residues. Trimming stripped 11 bases from V and 5 bases from J, with 18 bases between. Germline V gene data show CDR1 as MNHNS and CDR2 as SASEGT.

The chain combines TRBV19 with TRBJ2-4, with D hard to call. The CDR3 runs 15 residues. V lost 9 bases to trimming and J lost 7 bases, with 22 bases between them. From germline, CDR1 is LNHDA and CDR2 SQIVND (reference sequence). DNA of the CDR3: TGTGCCAGCAAAGGTGCCGAAGGAGAACGGAACATTCAGTACTTC. It is translated as CASKGAEGERNIQYF.

The rearrangement uses TRBV4-3 and TRBJ2-3; 7 nucleotides agree with TRBD2. The CDR3 is made up of 16 amino acids. Germline assignment: CDR1 LGHNA and CDR2 YSLEER. The V and J ends lost 0 bases and 2 bases, in that order; junction bases with no gene match: 5. The CDR3 sequence is CASSQEWGLSTDTQYF. The CDR3 DNA follows: TGCGCCAGCAGCCAAGAATGGGGACTATCCACAGATACGCAGTATTTT.